A single sample gave rise to the 23 T cell receptor beta chains below, sequenced in a study of blood T cells in healthy people across ages. Primers used in a second PCR of about 6 to 12 cycles were a sample-barcoded 5' primer and a J-beta primer mix. TCRdb redid the calling of the 5' RACE reads with MiXCR, one entry per CDR3 protein. The data show some 800,000 distinct CDR3 sequences, roughly 25% seen once. This sample was also put to use in a study of T cells of mothers and their children.

The source material was blood. The receptors shown here come from a boy younger than 18 in good health.

The sample holds a few counts of this clonotype. In nucleotides, the CDR3 is TGTGCCAGCAGCGGGACTAGCGGGAGAGAGACCCAGTACTTC. Translating it yields CASSGTSGRETQYF. The chain carries TRBV9 and TRBJ2-5, with 13 bases lining up with TRBD2. V was clipped by 3 bases and J by 4 bases; unmatched bases: 0. The CDR3 length is 14 residues. Germline V gene data show CDR1 as SGDLS and CDR2 as YYNGEE. Combining the CDR3 with reference TRBV9 and TRBJ2-5 gives the whole variable domain DSGVTQTPKHLITATGQRVTLRCSPRSGDLSVYWYQQSLDQGLQFLIQYYNGEERAKGNILERFSAQQFPDLHSELNLSSLELGDSALYFCASSGTSGRETQYFGPGTRLLVL.

The chain recombines TRBV3-1 with TRBJ1-1; TRBD1 matches 12 bases. The CDR3 has 15 residues. Germline V gene lookup returns CDR1 LGHDT and CDR2 YNNKEL (reference sequence). Germline trimming cut 1 base from V and 10 bases from J; bases unmatched to any gene: 7. CDR3 in amino acids: CASSQGGQGAAGAFF. The CDR3 coding sequence is TGTGCCAGCAGCCAAGGGGGACAGGGGGCCGCAGGAGCTTTCTTT.

The chain is built from TRBV7-3 and TRBJ2-3; D may match TRBD1 or TRBD2 (5 bases each). Germline V gene data show CDR1 as SGHTA and CDR2 as FQGTGA. The V end was cut by 5 bases, the J end by 2 bases, with 17 bases between. This CDR3 contains 16 residues. CDR3 nucleotides: TGTGCCAGCAGCCAAAGGTGGGGGTCCGACACAGATACGCAGTATTTT. This codes for CASSQRWGSDTDTQYF. Filled out from reference TRBV7-3 and TRBJ2-3, the complete variable domain reads GAGVSQTPSNKVTEKGKYVELRCDPISGHTALYWYRQSLGQGPEFLIYFQGTGAADDSGLPNDRFFAVRPEGSVSTLKIQRTERGDSAVYLCASSQRWGSDTDTQYFGPGTRLTVL.

The chain couples TRBV30 to TRBJ2-3, with D perhaps matching TRBD2 (6 bases). Deletions cut 0 bases from V and 10 bases from J, with 20 bases between. The CDR3 is 15 residues long. Germline CDR1 GTSNPN, CDR2 SVGIG (reference sequence). The CDR3 DNA reads TGTGCCTGGAGTGTACTCGAAGGGGACTCACAAGCGCAGTATTTT. Translation gives CAWSVLEGDSQAQYF.

This clonotype was seen a handful of times. The genes are TRBV12-3 or TRBV12-4 and TRBJ2-5, with TRBD1 matching 7 bases. The J call is doubtful: the DNA matches TRBJ2-7 better. CDR3 size: 15 residues. Here the CDR3 reads CASSLLRDRVHEQYF. The CDR3 bases are TGTGCCAGCAGTTTATTACGAGACAGGGTCCACGAGCAGTACTTC.

This clonotype was seen repeatedly, ten times or more. The rearrangement joins TRBV4-1 to TRBJ1-4; 9 bases agree with TRBD1. Unmatched junction bases numbered 15, after V lost 8 bases and J lost 8 bases. The CDR3 is 16 amino acids. From germline, CDR1 is MGHRA and CDR2 YSYEKL. CDR3 nucleotide sequence: TGCGCCAGCGCCGGGACAGGGCGATCGATCGAGGAAAAACTGTTTTTT. It is translated as CASAGTGRSIEEKLFF.

This chain joins TRBV4-3 and TRBJ1-4; D gene unclear. V shed 6 bases and J shed 8 bases, with 16 bases lying between them. The CDR3 is 14 residues long. Germline V CDR1 and CDR2: LGHNA, YSLEER. In DNA form, the CDR3 reads TGCGCCAGCAGTCACTCGCCCGATACAGAAAAACTGTTTTTT. It is translated as CASSHSPDTEKLFF.

This clonotype appeared many times. CDR3 residues: CASSLIVGPGDNEQFF. CDR3 bases: TGTGCCAGCAGCTTAATTGTAGGGCCGGGCGACAATGAGCAGTTCTTC. The chain uses TRBV7-8 and TRBJ2-1, with D unresolved. This CDR3 is 16 amino acids long. The V and J ends lost 2 bases and 5 bases respectively, with 16 bases between them. Per the germline V gene, CDR1 is SGHVS and CDR2 is FQNEAQ.

This clonotype has more than one count but fewer than ten. J is TRBJ2-3 and V is TRBV5-1, with D possibly being TRBD2 (5 bases). This CDR3 spans 14 amino acids. V was cut by 1 base and J by 2 bases, with 8 bases left in between. In germline, CDR1 is SGHRS, CDR2 YFSETQ. CDR3 nucleotide sequence: TGCGCCAGCAGCTTGCAGCGGATCACAGATACGCAGTATTTT. Its translation is CASSLQRITDTQYF. Looking up the rest from reference TRBV5-1 and TRBJ2-3 gives the full variable domain: KAGVTQTPRYLIKTRGQQVTLSCSPISGHRSVSWYQQTPGQGLQFLFEYFSETQRNKGNFPGRFSGRQFSNSRSEMNVSTLELGDSALYLCASSLQRITDTQYFGPGTRLTVL.

In this sample, this clonotype turned up a few times. This sequence joins TRBV7-9 and TRBJ2-7; TRBD1 might be the D (6 bases). Germline V gene lookup returns CDR1 SEHNR and CDR2 FQNEAQ (reference sequence). V lost 3 bases, J lost 7 bases, and 13 bases lay in between. This CDR3 region has 13 residues. CDR3 sequence (DNA): TGTGCCAGCAGCTTCATCGAGCAGGGGGAGCAGTACTTC. Its translation: CASSFIEQGEQYF.

The chain uses TRBV25-1 and TRBJ1-2; TRBD1 might be the D (5 bases). V was trimmed by 3 bases and J by 5 bases, leaving 19 bases between them. Per germline, CDR1 MGHDK and CDR2 SYGVNS. The CDR3 is 16 residues long. The CDR3 bases are TGTGCCAGCAGTGACTTAAGGGGCTGGGGAAAATATGGCTACACCTTC. The encoded protein is CASSDLRGWGKYGYTF.

In this sample, this clonotype turned up a few times. The chain employs TRBV9 and TRBJ2-5; 11 nucleotides align to TRBD2. CDR1 SGDLS and CDR2 YYNGEE come from the germline V gene. The V and J ends lost 3 bases and 3 bases, in that order; junction bases with no gene match: 7. This CDR3 has 16 residues. CDR3 DNA: TGTGCCAGCAGCGGGGCTAGCGGGAGGTTGAAAGAGACCCAGTACTTC. It specifies CASSGASGRLKETQYF.

This clonotype occurred a few times. The chain employs TRBV5-1 and TRBJ2-4; TRBD2 agrees at 7 bases. Germline V gives CDR1 SGHRS, CDR2 YFSETQ. The ends lost 4 bases at V and 8 bases at J; junction bases unmatched: 15. There are 16 residues in the CDR3. The CDR3: CASSHGGSSGIDIQYF. In nucleotides, the CDR3 is TGCGCCAGCAGCCATGGGGGATCTAGCGGCATCGACATTCAGTACTTC.

The table lists this clonotype with a few counts. V is TRBV7-9 and J is TRBJ2-2; D gene uncertain. Trimming took 2 bases from V and 2 from J, leaving 15 bases between them. This CDR3 has 17 amino acids. Germline CDR1 reads SEHNR; CDR2 reads FQNEAQ (reference sequence). The CDR3, as DNA: TGTGCCAGCAGCTTATGTAGAGACCCCTCCAACACCGGGGAGCTGTTTTTT. It is translated as CASSLCRDPSNTGELFF.

The chain couples TRBV9 to TRBJ2-4, with 13 bases matching TRBD2. CDR1 and CDR2 (germline): SGDLS, YYNGEE. This CDR3 region has 16 residues. Trimming took 0 bases from V and 8 from J; bases not matched to a gene: 5. CDR3 sequence reads: CASSVGVGLAGHIQYF. The CDR3 DNA is TGTGCCAGCAGCGTAGGAGTGGGACTAGCGGGGCACATTCAGTACTTC.

As concerns this clonotype: The junction departs from germline at one end; a sequencing error may be responsible. This chain connects TRBV7-9 to TRBJ1-4; 11 bases line up with TRBD1. Germline V gene lookup returns CDR1 SEHNR and CDR2 FQNEAQ (reference sequence). The CDR3 contains 14 residues. The CDR3 protein is CAGSLGTGGEKLFF. The CDR3 DNA follows: TGTGCCGGCAGCCTTGGGACAGGGGGAGAAAAACTGTTTTTT.

This clonotype has just a few counts. The chain links TRBV11-2 to TRBJ2-1, with 10 bases matching TRBD1. The CDR3 length is 15 residues. J lost 1 base, V lost 8 bases, and 5 bases had no gene match. Germline CDR1 reads SGHAT; CDR2 reads FQNNGV. The CDR3 sequence is CASHRTGGSYNEQFF. The CDR3, as DNA: TGTGCCAGCCACCGGACAGGGGGATCCTACAATGAGCAGTTCTTC.

V and J are TRBV20-1 and TRBJ1-2, with D tentatively TRBD1 (6 bases). Per germline, CDR1 DFQATT and CDR2 SNEGSKA (reference sequence). Trimming took off 6 bases at V and 7 bases at J, with 24 bases between the two ends. The CDR3 loop spans 15 amino acids. CDR3 bases: TGCAGTGCCAATTCCCGAAGGCGGGGGCCGGCTGGCTACACCTTC. It codes for CSANSRRRGPAGYTF.

V and J are TRBV10-3 and TRBJ2-2, with D unresolved. V lost 6 bases, J lost 3 bases, and 8 bases lay in between. The CDR3 runs 13 residues. Germline CDR1 and CDR2: ENHRY and SYGVKD. The CDR3 region has the DNA TGTGCCATCAGCGACGGTTACACCGGGGAGCTGTTTTTT. It specifies CAISDGYTGELFF.

The chain links TRBV5-1 to TRBJ2-1; D possibly corresponds to TRBD2 (5 bases). The germline V gene has CDR1 SGHRS and CDR2 YFSETQ. The CDR3 covers 17 residues. V was pared by 7 bases and J by 0 bases, with 20 bases between. CDR3 DNA: TGCGCCAGCTTCGACGGGGTAGGTTTAAACTCCTACAATGAGCAGTTCTTC. Amino acids: CASFDGVGLNSYNEQFF.

The J gene is TRBJ2-5, the V gene TRBV20-1; no firm D call. The J call may not be correct, given that the DNA end is closer to TRBJ2-7. This CDR3 is 14 amino acids long. Germline V gives CDR1 DFQATT, CDR2 SNEGSKA (reference sequence). DNA for the CDR3: TGCAGTGCTAGAGATCAACTTATGTCCTACGAGCAGTACTTC. Protein sequence: CSARDQLMSYEQYF.

The V call is TRBV12-3 or TRBV12-4, the J call TRBJ2-5, with 7 bases matching TRBD2. Germline trimming cut 4 bases from V and 7 bases from J; bases unmatched to any gene: 15. This CDR3 is built from 16 residues. CDR3 bases: TGTGCCAGCAGTTCCGACGCGGAGCGACCGGGGGGGACCCAGTACTTC. Protein sequence: CASSSDAERPGGTQYF.

This clonotype was seen ten or more times. V usage is TRBV21-1 and J usage is TRBJ1-5. TRBV21-1 is tagged as a pseudogene. There are 15 residues in the CDR3. The CDR3 region is CASSIGVNSNQPQHF. CDR3 DNA sequence: TGTGCCAGCAGCATAGGGGTTAATAGCAATCAGCCCCAGCATTTT.